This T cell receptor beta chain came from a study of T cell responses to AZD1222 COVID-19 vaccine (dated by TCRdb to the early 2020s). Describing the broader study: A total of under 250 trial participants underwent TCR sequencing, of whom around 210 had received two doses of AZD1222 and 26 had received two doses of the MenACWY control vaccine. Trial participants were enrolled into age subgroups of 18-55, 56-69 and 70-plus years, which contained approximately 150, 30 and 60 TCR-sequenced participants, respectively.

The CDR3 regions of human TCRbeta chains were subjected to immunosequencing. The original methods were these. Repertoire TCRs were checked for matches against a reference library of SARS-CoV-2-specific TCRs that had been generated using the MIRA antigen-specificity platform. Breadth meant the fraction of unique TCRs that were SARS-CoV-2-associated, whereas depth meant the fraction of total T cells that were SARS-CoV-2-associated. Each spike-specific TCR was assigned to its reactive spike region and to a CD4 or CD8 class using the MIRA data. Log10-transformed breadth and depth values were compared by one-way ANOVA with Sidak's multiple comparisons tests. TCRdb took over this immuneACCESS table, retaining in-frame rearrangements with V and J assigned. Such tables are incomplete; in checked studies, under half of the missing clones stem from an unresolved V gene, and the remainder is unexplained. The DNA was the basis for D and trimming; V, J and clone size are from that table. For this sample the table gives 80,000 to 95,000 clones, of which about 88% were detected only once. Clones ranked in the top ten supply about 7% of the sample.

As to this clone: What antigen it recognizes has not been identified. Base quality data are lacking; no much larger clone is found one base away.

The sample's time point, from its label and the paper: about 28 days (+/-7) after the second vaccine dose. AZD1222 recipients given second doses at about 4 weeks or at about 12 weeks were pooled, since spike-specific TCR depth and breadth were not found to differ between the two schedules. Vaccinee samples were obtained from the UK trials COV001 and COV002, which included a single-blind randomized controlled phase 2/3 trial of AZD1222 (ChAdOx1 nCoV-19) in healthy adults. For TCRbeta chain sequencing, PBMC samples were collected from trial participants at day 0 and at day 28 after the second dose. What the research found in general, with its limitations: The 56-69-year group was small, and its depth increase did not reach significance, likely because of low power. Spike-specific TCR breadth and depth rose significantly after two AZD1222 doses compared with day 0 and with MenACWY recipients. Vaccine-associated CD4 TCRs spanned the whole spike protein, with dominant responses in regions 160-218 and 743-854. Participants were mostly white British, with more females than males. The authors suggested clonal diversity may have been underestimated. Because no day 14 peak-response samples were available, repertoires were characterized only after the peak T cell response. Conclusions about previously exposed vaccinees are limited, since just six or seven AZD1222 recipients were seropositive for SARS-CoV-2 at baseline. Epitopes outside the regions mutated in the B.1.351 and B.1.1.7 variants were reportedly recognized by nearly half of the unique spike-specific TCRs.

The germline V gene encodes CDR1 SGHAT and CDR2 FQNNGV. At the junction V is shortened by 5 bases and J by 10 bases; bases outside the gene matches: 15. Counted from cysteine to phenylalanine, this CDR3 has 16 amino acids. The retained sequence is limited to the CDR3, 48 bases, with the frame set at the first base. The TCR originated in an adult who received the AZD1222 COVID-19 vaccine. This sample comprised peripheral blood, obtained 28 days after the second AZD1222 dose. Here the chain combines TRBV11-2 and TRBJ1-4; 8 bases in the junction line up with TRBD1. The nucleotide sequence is TGTGCCAGCAGCCCCAAACGGGCAGGGGGCATCGGAAAACTGTTTTTT. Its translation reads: CASSPKRAGGIGKLFF.